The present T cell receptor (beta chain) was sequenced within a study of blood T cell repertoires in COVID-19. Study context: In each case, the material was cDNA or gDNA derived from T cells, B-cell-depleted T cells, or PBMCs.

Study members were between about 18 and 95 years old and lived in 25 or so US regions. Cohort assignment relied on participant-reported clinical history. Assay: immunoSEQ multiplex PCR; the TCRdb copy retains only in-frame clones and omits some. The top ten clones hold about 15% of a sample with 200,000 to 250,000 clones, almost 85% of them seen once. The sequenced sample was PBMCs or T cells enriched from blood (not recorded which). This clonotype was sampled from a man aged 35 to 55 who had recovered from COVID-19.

CDR3 sequence reads: CASSRTSGPNRETQYF. The CDR3 nucleotides read TGTGCCAGCAGCCGGACTAGCGGGCCCAACCGAGAGACCCAGTACTTC. The V gene is TRBV9, the J gene TRBJ2-5; 11 positions match TRBD2. The J segment lost 4 bases and the V segment lost 4 bases, leaving 9 bases of the junction unmatched. Germline assignment: CDR1 SGDLS and CDR2 YYNGEE. This CDR3 spans 16 amino acids.